The 30 T cell receptor beta chains given below trace back to one sample, sequenced in a study of T cell changes during pregnancy in multiple sclerosis. TCRdb's copy holds only in-frame clones and misses some; the assay was immunoSEQ multiplex PCR. This table has around 57,000 clones, 80% to 90% appearing once. Sequencing was performed on peripheral blood, taken in the first trimester of pregnancy. The receptors derive from a female donor with multiple sclerosis, enrolled in a pregnancy study.

The chain recombines TRBV18 with TRBJ1-1; no reliable D call. This CDR3 contains 14 residues. Trimming left V 3 bases short and J 1 base short, with 9 bases between. Germline V gives CDR1 KGHSH, CDR2 LQKENI. The CDR3 DNA reads TGTGCCAGCTCACCTACATCAAAGAACACTGAAGCTTTCTTT. This codes for CASSPTSKNTEAFF.

The rearrangement links TRBV28 to TRBJ1-2; weak D call: TRBD1 (5 bases). In germline, CDR1 is MDHEN, CDR2 SYDVKM. The CDR3 runs to 18 residues. V lost 5 bases and J lost 0, with 22 bases in between. This CDR3 is CASSPWGPTASANYGYTF. The CDR3 DNA reads TGTGCCAGCAGTCCTTGGGGTCCGACAGCTTCAGCTAACTATGGCTACACCTTC.

The chain couples TRBV7-6 to TRBJ2-7; D is perhaps TRBD1 (6 bases). V was shortened by 3 bases and J by 1 base, with 13 bases between the two germline ends. This CDR3 spans 15 amino acids. Germline assignment: CDR1 SGHVS and CDR2 FNYEAQ. CDR3 residues: CASSFSPDSSYEQYF. CDR3 in DNA: TGTGCCAGCAGCTTCAGCCCGGACAGTTCCTACGAGCAGTACTTC.

The V and J genes are TRBV10-3 and TRBJ2-3; 11 positions match TRBD2. Germline V gene sequence: CDR1 ENHRY, CDR2 SYGVKD. There are 15 residues in the CDR3. J gave up 3 bases and V 9 bases, and 8 bases lay outside the gene matches. The CDR3 nucleotides read TGTGCCATTCAGACTAGCGGGGCAGTAACAGATACGCAGTATTTT. It translates to CAIQTSGAVTDTQYF.

The chain joins TRBV2 to TRBJ2-5; D not certain. Trimming pared 7 bases from V and 5 bases from J, leaving 14 bases between. CDR1 is SNHLY and CDR2 is FYNNEI in the germline V gene. This CDR3 is built from 13 residues. CDR3 sequence: CASTESPLETQYF. The CDR3 DNA is TGTGCCAGCACCGAGTCACCTCTCGAGACCCAGTACTTC. The full variable domain, completed using reference TRBV2 and TRBJ2-5, is EPEVTQTPSHQVTQMGQEVILRCVPISNHLYFYWYRQILGQKVEFLVSFYNNEISEKSEIFDDQFSVERPDGSNFTLKIRSTKLEDSAMYFCASTESPLETQYFGPGTRLLVL.

The chain links TRBV1 to TRBJ1-2; the listed D gene, TRBD1, was not tested against the DNA. TRBV1 constitutes a pseudogene. There are 11 residues in the CDR3. The CDR3 DNA reads as TGCACCAGCAGCCACAGGGTGGGCTACACCTTC. This sequence encodes CTSSHRVGYTF.

The CDR3 sequence is CASSLSRASYEQYF. CDR3 coding DNA: TGTGCCAGCAGCTTATCGAGGGCTTCTTACGAGCAGTACTTC. V and J are TRBV7-7 and TRBJ2-7; D may be TRBD2 (5 bases). The germline V gene has CDR1 SSHAT and CDR2 FNYEAQ (reference sequence). The CDR3 runs to 14 residues. V lost 2 bases, J lost 4 bases, and 12 bases lay in between.

The gene calls are TRBV27 and TRBJ2-2; the match to TRBD2 covers 8 bases. Germline CDR1 reads MNHEY; CDR2 reads SMNVEV (reference sequence). CDR3 length: 17 amino acids. V lost 0 bases and J lost 3; bases outside the gene matches: 6. The CDR3 spells CASSLSAGEMYTGELFF. The CDR3 coding sequence is TGTGCCAGCAGTTTATCAGCGGGAGAGATGTACACCGGGGAGCTGTTTTTT.

The chain uses TRBV4-3 and TRBJ2-2, with a possible D match to TRBD2 (7 bases). V lost 0 bases and J 4 bases, leaving 12 bases between the germline ends. CDR1 is LGHNA and CDR2 is YSLEER in the germline V gene. The CDR3 loop spans 16 amino acids. The CDR3 protein is CASSQDPGGGTGELFF. The CDR3 region has the DNA TGCGCCAGCAGCCAAGACCCGGGGGGCGGCACCGGGGAGCTGTTTTTT.

The genes are TRBV4-1 and TRBJ2-7; 7 bases align to TRBD2. The CDR3 runs 16 residues. After removal of 1 base from V and 0 bases from J, the junction contained 6 bases not matched to a gene. Per the germline V gene, CDR1 is MGHRA and CDR2 is YSYEKL. CDR3 residues: CASSQAVSGISYEQYF. The CDR3 region has the DNA TGCGCCAGCAGCCAAGCGGTCAGCGGGATCTCCTACGAGCAGTACTTC.

The V gene is TRBV6-5, the J gene TRBJ2-3, with D tentatively TRBD2 (6 bases). V lost 0 bases and J lost 2, with 9 bases in between. CDR3 length: 15 residues. Germline V gives CDR1 MNHEY, CDR2 SVGAGI. The DNA for the CDR3 is TGTGCCAGCAGTTACTCGGGGGGATTCACAGATACGCAGTATTTT. It yields the protein CASSYSGGFTDTQYF.

The CDR3 sequence is CASLRGLYNEQFF. The CDR3 coding sequence is TGTGCCAGCTTACGAGGGTTATACAATGAGCAGTTCTTC. This chain links TRBV18 with TRBJ2-1, with D possibly TRBD2 on 5 matching bases. Per germline, CDR1 KGHSH and CDR2 LQKENI. The CDR3 is 13 amino acids. Trimming removed 7 bases from V and 4 bases from J, with 11 bases in between.

V usage is TRBV7-8 and J usage is TRBJ2-7, with 8 nucleotides matching TRBD1. Germline CDR1 is SGHVS and CDR2 is FQNEAQ. V was pared by 7 bases and J by 3 bases, with 8 bases of the junction left unmatched. The CDR3 length is 14 residues. CDR3: CASTLDRVGYEQYF. The CDR3 region has the DNA TGTGCCAGCACCCTGGACAGGGTAGGCTACGAGCAGTACTTC.

The chain couples TRBV30 to TRBJ1-5; D unresolved. The CDR3 loop spans 19 amino acids. V shed 0 bases and J shed 7 bases, with 28 bases lying between them. In germline, CDR1 is GTSNPN, CDR2 SVGIG (reference sequence). The DNA of the CDR3 is TGTGCCTGGAGTGTACTAAGGACGGACTCGCGGACCACAATGCAGCCCCAGCATTTT. Its translation: CAWSVLRTDSRTTMQPQHF.

The chain carries TRBV30 and TRBJ1-1; unclear D gene. Trimming took 3 bases from V and 4 from J, leaving 18 bases between them. The CDR3 is 15 residues long. The germline V gene has CDR1 GTSNPN and CDR2 SVGIG (reference sequence). The DNA for the CDR3 is TGTGCCTGGAGCTCGTTGTACGAGGGTGGCACTGAAGCTTTCTTT. Translated, it gives CAWSSLYEGGTEAFF. The full variable domain, its missing parts supplied by reference TRBV30 and TRBJ1-1, is SQTIHQWPATLVQPVGSPLSLECTVEGTSNPNLYWYRQAAGRGLQLLFYSVGIGQISSEVPQNLSASRPQDRQFILSSKKLLLSDSGFYLCAWSSLYEGGTEAFFGQGTRLTVV.

The rearrangement uses TRBV10-2 and TRBJ2-7; D not certain. V lost 3 bases to trimming and J lost 3 bases, with 6 bases between them. This CDR3 spans 12 amino acids. The germline V gene has CDR1 WSHSY and CDR2 SAAADI. CDR3 nucleotide sequence: TGCGCCAGCAGTGATGGCGGCTACGAGCAGTACTTC. Amino acids: CASSDGGYEQYF.

The genes are TRBV4-3 and TRBJ2-5; 11 nucleotides match TRBD2. This CDR3 is 17 amino acids long. Per the germline V gene, CDR1 is LGHNA and CDR2 is YSLEER. J lost 4 bases, V lost 3 bases, and 10 bases had no gene match. The CDR3 bases are TGCGCCAGCAGCCACTTTAGCGGGGGGGCCGGAGGAGAGACCCAGTACTTC. This sequence encodes CASSHFSGGAGGETQYF.

V usage is TRBV27 and J usage is TRBJ2-5, with 7 positions matching TRBD2. The CDR3 is 14 amino acids. CDR1 and CDR2 from the germline V gene are MNHEY and SMNVEV (reference sequence). The trim removed 5 bases at V and 4 bases at J, leaving 7 bases unmatched. The CDR3 here is CASSPMTSTETQYF. The CDR3 DNA reads TGTGCCAGCAGTCCCATGACTAGCACAGAGACCCAGTACTTC.

The chain carries TRBV6-6 and TRBJ2-7; TRBD1 matches 11 bases. CDR1 is MNHNY and CDR2 is SVGAGI in the germline V gene (reference sequence). The CDR3 is made up of 14 amino acids. V trimming: 3 bases; J trimming: 4 bases; junction bases outside the gene matches: 2. CDR3 nucleotides: TGTGCCAGCAGTTATGGGACAGGGGGGTACGAGCAGTACTTC. This codes for CASSYGTGGYEQYF.

The chain is built from TRBV6-5 and TRBJ1-3; 11 bases agree with TRBD1. The CDR3 is 14 residues long. Germline CDR1 is MNHEY and CDR2 is SVGAGI. Trimming took 5 bases from V and 6 from J; bases not matched to a gene: 3. CDR3 nucleotides: TGTGCCAGCAGTCGGACAGGGGGCGAAAACACCATATATTTT. Its translation is CASSRTGGENTIYF.

The rearrangement links TRBV9 to TRBJ2-3; 7 positions agree with TRBD2. CDR1 SGDLS and CDR2 YYNGEE come from the germline V gene. The CDR3 has 14 amino acids. V trimming: 7 bases; J trimming: 2 bases; junction bases outside the gene matches: 7. The CDR3 DNA reads TGTGCCAGCGGGCCGCGGGGGACCACAGATACGCAGTATTTT. This gives the protein CASGPRGTTDTQYF.

This clone turned up a few times. The CDR3 is CASSKESTEAFF. CDR3 coding DNA: TGTGCCAGCAGCAAAGAGAGCACTGAAGCTTTCTTT. The rearrangement links TRBV21-1 to TRBJ1-1. TRBV21-1 is deemed a pseudogene. This CDR3 is built from 12 residues.

This sequence joins TRBV11-2 and TRBJ2-3; 8 bases map to TRBD2. CDR1 SGHAT and CDR2 FQNNGV come from the germline V gene. V dropped 5 bases and J dropped 2; count of bases not matched to a gene: 6. The CDR3 contains 15 residues. The CDR3 reads CASSALAVNTDTQYF. CDR3 nucleotide sequence: TGTGCCAGCAGCGCACTAGCGGTTAACACAGATACGCAGTATTTT. The full variable domain, in which reference TRBV11-2 and TRBJ2-3 provide the parts outside the CDR3, is EAGVAQSPRYKIIEKRQSVAFWCNPISGHATLYWYQQILGQGPKLLIQFQNNGVVDDSQLPKDRFSAERLKGVDSTLKIQPAKLEDSAVYLCASSALAVNTDTQYFGPGTRLTVL.

The rearrangement uses TRBV7-9 and TRBJ2-1, with D maybe TRBD2 (5 bases). The CDR3 totals 12 residues. CDR1 SEHNR and CDR2 FQNEAQ come from the germline V gene (reference sequence). Trimming took 3 bases from V and 13 from J, leaving 13 bases between them. CDR3 sequence reads: CASSLDSLRQFF. For the CDR3, the DNA is TGTGCCAGCAGCTTGGACTCGCTTCGACAGTTCTTC.

CDR3 sequence: CASSYPTGFMNTEAFF. CDR3 DNA: TGTGCCAGCAGTTACCCGACAGGGTTCATGAACACTGAAGCTTTCTTT. The gene calls are TRBV6-6 and TRBJ1-1, with 7 nucleotides matching TRBD1. Trimming removed 2 bases from V and 0 bases from J; junction bases left unmatched: 6. The CDR3 length is 16 residues. Germline CDR1 and CDR2: MNHNY and SVGAGI (reference sequence).

V usage is TRBV9 and J usage is TRBJ1-1, with D maybe TRBD1 (5 bases). The CDR3 runs to 17 residues. From germline, CDR1 is SGDLS and CDR2 YYNGEE. Trimming shortened V by 4 bases and J by 0 bases, and 19 bases separated the two germline ends. The CDR3 nucleotides are TGTGCCAGCAGCCGGACACCCGGAGTTTTCATGAACACTGAAGCTTTCTTT. Translating it yields CASSRTPGVFMNTEAFF.

The chain links TRBV6-5 to TRBJ1-3; D is perhaps TRBD1 (6 bases). Germline CDR1 is MNHEY and CDR2 is SVGAGI. Trimming removed 0 bases at V and 4 bases at J, with 13 bases between. The CDR3 has 16 amino acids. CDR3 in amino acids: CASSYSAGATGNTIYF. CDR3 sequence (DNA): TGTGCCAGCAGTTACTCCGCAGGGGCAACAGGAAACACCATATATTTT.

The chain couples TRBV10-3 to TRBJ2-3; 8 bases line up with TRBD2. CDR1 is ENHRY, CDR2 SYGVKD, per germline. The CDR3 extends over 16 amino acids. The ends lost 4 bases at V and 2 bases at J; junction bases unmatched: 8. The CDR3 sequence: CAISVGRGAFTDTQYF. For the CDR3, the DNA is TGTGCCATCAGTGTAGGGCGGGGGGCGTTCACAGATACGCAGTATTTT.

CDR3 nucleotides: TGTGCCAGCAGCTTAGATGAGATCCGCAGGCCTCAAGAGACCCAGTACTTC. Residues: CASSLDEIRRPQETQYF. V is TRBV7-2 and J is TRBJ2-5; no definite D call. Germline assignment: CDR1 SGHTA and CDR2 FQGNSA. The CDR3 is 17 amino acids. V was shortened by 1 base and J by 2 bases, with 17 bases between the two germline ends.

The V and J genes are TRBV6-5 and TRBJ1-4; no clear D gene. Trimming took off 6 bases at V and 3 bases at J, with 14 bases between the two ends. CDR3 length: 15 amino acids. Germline lookup yields CDR1 MNHEY and CDR2 SVGAGI. DNA for the CDR3: TGTGCCAGCAGACCCCCGGGAAGGGCTAATGAAAAACTGTTTTTT. It translates to CASRPPGRANEKLFF.